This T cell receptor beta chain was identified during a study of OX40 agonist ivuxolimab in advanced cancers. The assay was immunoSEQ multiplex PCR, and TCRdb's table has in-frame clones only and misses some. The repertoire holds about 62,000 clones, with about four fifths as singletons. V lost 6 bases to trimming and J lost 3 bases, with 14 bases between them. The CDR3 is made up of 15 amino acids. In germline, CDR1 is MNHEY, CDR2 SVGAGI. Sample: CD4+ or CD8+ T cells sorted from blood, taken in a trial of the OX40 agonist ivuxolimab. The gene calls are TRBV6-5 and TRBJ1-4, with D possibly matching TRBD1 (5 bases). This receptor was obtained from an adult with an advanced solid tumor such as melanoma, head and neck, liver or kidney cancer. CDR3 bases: TGTGCCAGCAGAGCGACAGCTGGGGCTAATGAAAAACTGTTTTTT. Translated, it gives CASRATAGANEKLFF.